The entry below describes one T cell receptor beta chain. Its cognate antigen is unknown. These data come from a study of T cell responses to AZD1222 COVID-19 vaccine. Measured with immunoSEQ multiplex PCR; TCRdb has only the in-frame clones, and not every one. The sample yields 130,000 to 150,000 clones, 85% to 95% seen once. Findings and caveats of the study: Clonal diversity was possibly underestimated, and white British individuals and females predominated among donors.

Germline-derived CDR1 and CDR2 are LGHDT and YNNKEL (reference sequence). CDR3 size: 15 residues. J was trimmed by 7 bases and V by 2 bases; bases with no gene match: 6. The receptor was isolated from an adult who had recovered from COVID-19. The chain employs TRBV3-1 (or the pseudogene TRBV3-2) and TRBJ1-4, with TRBD1 matching 8 bases. Here the sequenced sample was peripheral blood, taken after recovery from COVID-19. CDR3 in amino acids: CASSQRRGTGEKLFF. CDR3 nucleotide sequence: TGTGCCAGCAGCCAAAGGAGAGGGACAGGTGAAAAACTGTTTTTT.